Below are 24 T cell receptor beta chains sequenced from a single sample in a study of shared clonotypes between healthy human individuals. Data came from immunoSEQ multiplex PCR; TCRdb stores just in-frame clones and leaves some out. The table has over 2 million clones, around 95% seen once; the top ten hold 0.13%. Sequencing was performed on naive CD4+ T cells sorted from blood. Subset meaning: CD45RA+ positively selected. The receptors were gathered from a man aged 18 to 30 in good health.

To note about this clone: The same CDR3 also results from other DNA sequences found in this sample. V usage is TRBV28 and J usage is TRBJ1-4; D gene uncertain. The germline CDR1 and CDR2 sequences are MDHEN and SYDVKM. Trimming took off 4 bases at V and 7 bases at J, with 7 bases between the two ends. The CDR3 is 12 residues long. Here the CDR3 reads CASSSGGEKLFF. CDR3 DNA sequence: TGTGCCAGCAGTTCGGGAGGTGAAAAACTGTTTTTT. Full variable domain (remainder filled in from reference TRBV28 and TRBJ1-4): DVKVTQSSRYLVKRTGEKVFLECVQDMDHENMFWYRQDPGLGLRLIYFSYDVKMKEKGDIPEGYSVSREKKERFSLILESASTNQTSMYLCASSSGGEKLFFGSGTQLSVL.

The chain couples TRBV6-5 to TRBJ2-7; D could derive from TRBD1 or TRBD2 (5 bases each). Trimming left V 2 bases short and J 4 bases short, with 15 bases between. Germline CDR1 is MNHEY and CDR2 is SVGAGI. CDR3 length: 15 residues. The CDR3 here is CASSYGTQSRYEQYF. CDR3 sequence (DNA): TGTGCCAGCAGTTACGGGACCCAATCGAGGTACGAGCAGTACTTC.

This clone showed up just once. Other DNA sequences from this sample encode an identical CDR3 as well. The chain links TRBV28 to TRBJ1-4, with 9 bases that match TRBD1. This CDR3 spans 14 amino acids. The trim removed 5 bases at V and 7 bases at J, leaving 5 bases unmatched. Germline values: CDR1 MDHEN, CDR2 SYDVKM. The CDR3 region is CASSLGQGPEKLFF. In DNA, the CDR3 is TGTGCCAGCAGTCTGGGACAGGGCCCTGAAAAACTGTTTTTT. Full variable domain (rest looked up from reference TRBV28 and TRBJ1-4): DVKVTQSSRYLVKRTGEKVFLECVQDMDHENMFWYRQDPGLGLRLIYFSYDVKMKEKGDIPEGYSVSREKKERFSLILESASTNQTSMYLCASSLGQGPEKLFFGSGTQLSVL.

The J gene is TRBJ1-6, the V gene TRBV27, with TRBD1 as a possible D gene (6 bases). Germline lookup yields CDR1 MNHEY and CDR2 SMNVEV (reference sequence). The CDR3 runs 19 residues. Between the trimmed V and J ends, which lost 5 bases and 9 bases, there was a span of 29 bases. DNA for the CDR3: TGTGCCAGCAGTGCACGTGGGGGCCCAGGGGTTGGTGTTGGTTCACCCCTCCACTTT. Amino acids: CASSARGGPGVGVGSPLHF.

A word on this clone: Within the sample, other DNA sequences also encode this same CDR3. This rearrangement joins TRBV5-1 to TRBJ1-6; 11 bases are shared with TRBD1. The trim removed 5 bases at V and 7 bases at J, leaving 5 bases unmatched. Germline V lookup: CDR1 SGHRS, CDR2 YFSETQ. The length of the CDR3 is 15 residues. The CDR3 region has the DNA TGCGCCAGCAGTCCGGGACAGGGGGGGAATTCACCCCTCCACTTT. It translates to CASSPGQGGNSPLHF.

The J gene is TRBJ1-5, the V gene TRBV5-3, with D unresolved. TRBV5-3 is an ORF; its function is uncertain. The germline V and J ends were trimmed by 3 bases and 0 bases, with 22 bases remaining between them. This CDR3 contains 19 residues. CDR3 coding DNA: TGTGCCAGAAGCTCCGTTAGGAGAAGAAGGGCCTATAGCAATCAGCCCCAGCATTTT. Translating gives CARSSVRRRRAYSNQPQHF.

Points on this clone: At the DNA level, this CDR3 is encoded by other sequences in the same sample as well. The V gene is TRBV30, the J gene TRBJ1-1; unclear D gene. Trimming removed 0 bases at V and 5 bases at J, with 10 bases between. Germline-derived CDR1 and CDR2 are GTSNPN and SVGIG (reference sequence). The CDR3 has 13 residues. This CDR3 reads CAWSVQSGTEAFF. The DNA for the CDR3 is TGTGCCTGGAGTGTCCAGAGCGGGACTGAAGCTTTCTTT.

The V gene is TRBV15, the J gene TRBJ2-1; D is perhaps TRBD2 (6 bases). CDR3 size: 18 residues. V was clipped by 0 bases and J by 4 bases, with 19 bases between them. The germline V gene has CDR1 LNHNV and CDR2 YYDKDF (reference sequence). Here the CDR3 DNA reads TGTGCCACCAGCAGAGAGGCCCCACGGGACTTGAGGTACAATGAGCAGTTCTTC. This translates into CATSREAPRDLRYNEQFF.

This rearrangement joins TRBV9 to TRBJ2-3; D perhaps matches TRBD1 (7 bases). The CDR3 covers 15 residues. V lost 3 bases and J 2 bases, leaving 13 bases between the germline ends. Germline lookup yields CDR1 SGDLS and CDR2 YYNGEE. CDR3 coding DNA: TGTGCCAGCAGCGGTCAGGGGGGACCCACAGATACGCAGTATTTT. Protein product: CASSGQGGPTDTQYF.

The chain has TRBV7-6 and TRBJ2-2; 7 nucleotides align to TRBD2. The CDR3 extends over 13 amino acids. CDR1 SGHVS and CDR2 FNYEAQ come from the germline V gene. The trim removed 6 bases at V and 4 bases at J, leaving 2 bases unmatched. The CDR3 sequence: CASRGRGTGELFF. The CDR3 DNA follows: TGTGCCAGCAGGGGGAGGGGCACCGGGGAGCTGTTTTTT.

V and J are TRBV19 and TRBJ2-2; no firm D call. The V gene's germline CDR1 is LNHDA and CDR2 SQIVND (reference sequence). V lost 1 base and J lost 3, with 9 bases in between. The CDR3 runs 15 residues. This chain's CDR3 is CASSIVPLDTGELFF. The CDR3 DNA is TGTGCCAGTAGTATAGTCCCACTGGACACCGGGGAGCTGTTTTTT. Full variable domain (rest looked up from reference TRBV19 and TRBJ2-2): DGGITQSPKYLFRKEGQNVTLSCEQNLNHDAMYWYRQDPGQGLRLIYYSQIVNDFQKGDIAEGYSVSREKKESFPLTVTSAQKNPTAFYLCASSIVPLDTGELFFGEGSRLTVL.

The gene calls are TRBV6-1 and TRBJ2-5; D might be TRBD1 or TRBD2, each matching 6 bases. The CDR3 is 15 residues long. V was pared by 1 base and J by 5 bases, with 14 bases between. CDR1 and CDR2 (germline): MNHNS, SASEGT. CDR3 nucleotide sequence: TGTGCCAGCAGTGAAGTGGGGGGCGCTTGGGAGACCCAGTACTTC. Protein sequence: CASSEVGGAWETQYF.

The rearrangement uses TRBV6-1 and TRBJ2-5; D is unresolved. Germline values: CDR1 MNHNS, CDR2 SASEGT. The CDR3 loop spans 14 amino acids. V lost 5 bases and J 0 bases, leaving 10 bases between the germline ends. CDR3 coding DNA: TGTGCCAGCAGTAACGACGGTTACCAAGAGACCCAGTACTTC. Its translation is CASSNDGYQETQYF.

The gene calls are TRBV7-8 and TRBJ2-1; no definite D call. Germline-derived CDR1 and CDR2 are SGHVS and FQNEAQ. V was shortened by 4 bases and J by 5 bases, with 9 bases between the two germline ends. The CDR3 is 13 amino acids. As DNA, the CDR3 is TGTGCCAGCAGCTCCCTCGAGGACAATGAGCAGTTCTTC. Translating it yields CASSSLEDNEQFF.

The gene calls are TRBV2 and TRBJ2-2, with TRBD1 as a possible D gene (6 bases). The V gene's germline CDR1 is SNHLY and CDR2 FYNNEI. Trimming cost V 5 bases and J 7 bases, with 17 bases left between them. This CDR3 contains 15 residues. The DNA for the CDR3 is TGTGCCAGCAGTCCTAGCCCTGGACAGATCGGGGAGCTGTTTTTT. It yields the protein CASSPSPGQIGELFF.

The chain employs TRBV19 and TRBJ1-3, with 7 positions matching TRBD1. This CDR3 has 17 residues. Germline V gene lookup returns CDR1 LNHDA and CDR2 SQIVND (reference sequence). Trimming at V came to 3 bases and at J to 2 bases, leaving 10 bases not matched to a gene. CDR3 nucleotide sequence: TGTGCCAGTAGTATTTATATACAGGGGTCCGCTGGAAACACCATATATTTT. Translated: CASSIYIQGSAGNTIYF.

The rearrangement uses TRBV6-1 and TRBJ2-7; 7 bases match TRBD1. V was pared by 7 bases and J by 2 bases, with 8 bases of the junction left unmatched. Germline CDR1 and CDR2: MNHNS and SASEGT. The CDR3 is made up of 14 amino acids. The CDR3 sequence is CASTGQVGAYEQYF. Here the CDR3 DNA reads TGTGCCAGCACAGGACAGGTCGGGGCCTACGAGCAGTACTTC.

This clone was found once. The chain couples TRBV5-1 to TRBJ1-6, with 8 bases fitting TRBD1. From germline, CDR1 is SGHRS and CDR2 YFSETQ. The trim removed 0 bases at V and 7 bases at J, leaving 3 bases unmatched. The CDR3 runs 15 residues. CDR3 sequence reads: CASSLDPGGNSPLHF. CDR3 in DNA: TGCGCCAGCAGCTTGGATCCAGGGGGCAATTCACCCCTCCACTTT.

The chain employs TRBV6-5 and TRBJ2-2; 12 bases align to TRBD2. The trim removed 4 bases at V and 0 bases at J, leaving 0 bases unmatched. The CDR3 loop spans 16 amino acids. Germline V CDR1 and CDR2: MNHEY, SVGAGI. CDR3 in DNA: TGTGCCAGCAGTTGGACTAGCGGGGCGAACACCGGGGAGCTGTTTTTT. Amino acid sequence: CASSWTSGANTGELFF.

The J gene is TRBJ2-7, the V gene TRBV18; the D gene is possibly TRBD2 (5 bases). Trimming removed 1 base at V and 3 bases at J, with 19 bases between. The length of the CDR3 is 17 residues. Germline lookup yields CDR1 KGHSH and CDR2 LQKENI. In nucleotides, the CDR3 is TGTGCCAGCTCACCACTCCCCCCCCCACTAGTTGGCTACGAGCAGTACTTC. Translated, it gives CASSPLPPPLVGYEQYF.

The chain uses TRBV6-5 and TRBJ2-7; weak D call: TRBD2 (5 bases). Trimming took 3 bases from V and 4 from J, leaving 13 bases between them. The CDR3 is made up of 14 amino acids. Per germline, CDR1 MNHEY and CDR2 SVGAGI. The CDR3 spells CASSYAGSLYEQYF. Here the CDR3 DNA reads TGTGCCAGCAGTTATGCGGGTAGCCTATACGAGCAGTACTTC.

The chain joins TRBV23-1 to TRBJ2-1; 8 nucleotides agree with TRBD1. TRBV23-1 falls under the ORF class, with uncertain function. The CDR3 contains 15 residues. Trimming at V came to 7 bases and at J to 7 bases, leaving 12 bases not matched to a gene. Written as DNA, the CDR3 is TGCGCCAGCACCCCAACTCCCCAGGGGGCAAATGAGCAGTTCTTC. It is translated as CASTPTPQGANEQFF.

The chain carries TRBV5-5 and TRBJ2-3, with D possibly matching TRBD1 (6 bases). V was clipped by 4 bases and J by 3 bases, with 15 bases between them. Germline CDR1 and CDR2: SGHKS and YYEKEE (reference sequence). The CDR3 length is 15 residues. The CDR3 loop reads CASSTPDSPTDTQYF. The CDR3 nucleotides are TGTGCCAGCAGCACACCGGACAGTCCAACAGATACGCAGTATTTT. The whole variable domain, filled in from reference TRBV5-5 and TRBJ2-3, reads DAGVTQSPTHLIKTRGQQVTLRCSPISGHKSVSWYQQVLGQGPQFIFQYYEKEERGRGNFPDRFSARQFPNYSSELNVNALLLGDSALYLCASSTPDSPTDTQYFGPGTRLTVL.

This clone was detected once. The rearrangement uses TRBV6-1 and TRBJ1-1; 8 bases map to TRBD1. CDR3 size: 14 residues. V trimming: 6 bases; J trimming: 2 bases; junction bases outside the gene matches: 5. From germline, CDR1 is MNHNS and CDR2 SASEGT. The CDR3 is CASRSTGVNTEAFF. The CDR3 nucleotides read TGTGCCAGCAGGTCGACAGGGGTAAACACTGAAGCTTTCTTT.